The present TCR beta chain was sequenced within a study of spatial heterogeneity in lung cancer. This CDR3 region has 13 residues. Between the trimmed V and J ends, which lost 0 bases and 2 bases, there was a span of 3 bases. Germline loops: CDR1 SGHRS, CDR2 YFSETQ. The time point is: sample taken at primary tumor resection. Study-wide results and caveats: Mutation counts in tumors were tracked by counts of expanded intratumoral alpha and beta TCRs.

One entry per CDR3 protein results from TCRdb running MiXCR on the 5' RACE reads. This table holds 7,800 or so distinct CDR3 sequences, about 8% found once. This clonotype came up many times. The antigen remains undetermined. The size of this beta chain means little, since it is a stray read in a library made for alpha chains. This TCR derives from a male donor with early-stage non-small cell lung cancer. Here the sequenced sample was lung tumor tissue, taken at surgery. J is TRBJ2-1 and V is TRBV5-1, with D uncertain. Here the CDR3 DNA reads TGCGCCAGCAGCTTGGGGGCCTACAATGAGCAGTTCTTC. Amino acid sequence: CASSLGAYNEQFF.